The 32 T cell receptor beta chains given below trace back to one sample, sequenced in a study of CD8 T cells in ankylosing spondylitis. These TCRs are of unknown antigen specificity. Via MiXCR, TCRdb re-called the 5' RACE reads, giving one row per CDR3 protein. This sample has roughly 450,000 distinct CDR3 sequences, with roughly 26% found just once. The study's findings and limits: Typical of ankylosing spondylitis blood, it appeared, was a TCR beta motif of several highly homologous variants.

Sequencing was done on a sample of blood, either unsorted or a sorted T cell fraction (not recorded which). These receptors were obtained from a male donor with ankylosing spondylitis.

The V call is TRBV24-1, the J call TRBJ2-1; 7 bases align to TRBD1. The CDR3 is made up of 14 amino acids. With V trimmed by 4 bases and J by 7 bases, 6 bases remained unmatched. Germline CDR1 is KGHDR and CDR2 is SFDVKD. The CDR3 DNA follows: TGTGCCACCAGTGACGTGACAGGGACAAATGAGCAGTTCTTC. Translated, it gives CATSDVTGTNEQFF.

The table lists this clonotype with a few counts. The rearrangement links TRBV12-3 or TRBV12-4 to TRBJ2-1; no clear D gene. This CDR3 is 11 amino acids long. V lost 11 bases and J 10 bases, leaving 15 bases between the germline ends. This chain's CDR3 is CAARTNREQFF. DNA of the CDR3: TGTGCCGCGAGGACGAATAGGGAGCAGTTCTTC.

This clonotype was recorded a few times. This chain connects TRBV5-1 to TRBJ2-3, with D tentatively TRBD1 (5 bases). V lost 0 bases, J lost 0 bases, and 8 bases lay in between. This CDR3 contains 15 residues. The V gene's germline CDR1 is SGHRS and CDR2 YFSETQ. This CDR3 reads CASSLVDSSTDTQYF. The CDR3 region has the DNA TGCGCCAGCAGCTTGGTAGACAGCAGCACAGATACGCAGTATTTT.

This rearrangement joins TRBV24-1 to TRBJ2-1, with D possibly being TRBD1 (6 bases). CDR1 is KGHDR and CDR2 is SFDVKD in the germline V gene. Trimming shortened V by 4 bases and J by 2 bases, and 14 bases separated the two germline ends. The CDR3 runs to 16 residues. The CDR3 bases are TGTGCCACCAGTGACTCCAGGGGTGGCACCTACAATGAGCAGTTCTTC. Encoded protein: CATSDSRGGTYNEQFF.

V and J are TRBV29-1 and TRBJ2-7; tentatively, D is TRBD1 or TRBD2 (6 bases each). From germline, CDR1 is SQVTM and CDR2 ANQGSEA. V was pared by 6 bases and J by 0 bases, with 24 bases between. There are 17 residues in the CDR3. CDR3 nucleotides: TGCAGCGTCCTAGGGGGGAAGGACTACAAATACTCCTACGAGCAGTACTTC. Its protein product is CSVLGGKDYKYSYEQYF.

V and J are TRBV20-1 and TRBJ2-1; TRBD2 matches 13 bases. Germline V gene data show CDR1 as DFQATT and CDR2 as SNEGSKA (reference sequence). This CDR3 region has 14 residues. The ends lost 5 bases at V and 5 bases at J; junction bases unmatched: 3. CDR3 amino acids: CSAGLAGANNEQFF. The CDR3 nucleotides are TGCAGTGCTGGACTAGCGGGAGCTAACAATGAGCAGTTCTTC.

In DNA, the CDR3 is TGTGCCATCAGTTCGGGACTAAATTACAATGAGCAGTTCTTC. Its protein is CAISSGLNYNEQFF. J is TRBJ2-1 and V is TRBV10-3; the match to TRBD2 covers 7 bases. Trimming took 5 bases from V and 4 from J; bases not matched to a gene: 5. There are 14 residues in the CDR3. Per the germline V gene, CDR1 is ENHRY and CDR2 is SYGVKD.

This clonotype was counted between two and nine times. This rearrangement joins TRBV5-1 to TRBJ1-1; 9 nucleotides align to TRBD1. J was trimmed by 8 bases and V by 3 bases; bases with no gene match: 5. Germline V gene lookup returns CDR1 SGHRS and CDR2 YFSETQ. The CDR3 has 13 amino acids. The CDR3 is CASSSGTGLEAFF. Here the CDR3 DNA reads TGCGCCAGCAGCTCCGGGACAGGGCTCGAAGCTTTCTTT.

The V gene is TRBV19, the J gene TRBJ2-5; 9 nucleotides line up with TRBD1. Germline V CDR1 and CDR2: LNHDA, SQIVND (reference sequence). Trimming cost V 8 bases and J 4 bases; bases outside gene matches: 8. The CDR3 has 14 amino acids. CDR3 protein: CASGRQGGTETQYF. In DNA form, the CDR3 reads TGTGCCAGTGGTCGACAGGGGGGTACAGAGACCCAGTACTTC.

This clonotype was found a few times. The chain has TRBV4-1 and TRBJ2-4; TRBD1 agrees at 7 bases. The CDR3 loop spans 15 amino acids. Per the germline V gene, CDR1 is MGHRA and CDR2 is YSYEKL. The ends lost 4 bases at V and 6 bases at J; junction bases unmatched: 9. CDR3 region: CASSPTDRAGNIQYF. In DNA, the CDR3 is TGCGCCAGCAGCCCGACAGACAGGGCAGGAAACATTCAGTACTTC.

This clonotype was seen once. The CDR3: CATSRSRGDGYTF. The CDR3 DNA reads as TGTGCCACCAGTCGAAGTAGAGGGGACGGCTACACCTTC. The V and J genes are TRBV24-1 and TRBJ1-2; D possibly corresponds to TRBD1 (5 bases). The length of the CDR3 is 13 residues. Trimming removed 6 bases at V and 8 bases at J, with 15 bases between. Looked up from germline, CDR1 is KGHDR and CDR2 is SFDVKD.

The V gene is TRBV6-2 or TRBV6-3, the J gene TRBJ2-3; possible D gene TRBD2, 5 bases. The germline V gene has CDR1 MNHEY and CDR2 SVGEGT. Trimming removed 2 bases at V and 0 bases at J, with 12 bases between. The CDR3 length is 16 residues. CDR3 region: CASSYGGGSSTDTQYF. The CDR3 DNA is TGTGCCAGCAGTTACGGTGGCGGGTCTAGCACAGATACGCAGTATTTT.

The chain is built from TRBV7-2 and TRBJ2-2; D gene ambiguous. Germline values: CDR1 SGHTA, CDR2 FQGNSA. This CDR3 is built from 14 residues. The V end lost 0 bases, the J end lost 6 bases, and 8 bases lay between the germline ends. In nucleotides, the CDR3 is TGTGCCAGCAGCTTAGCAGGATTGTCCGGGGAGCTGTTTTTT. It specifies CASSLAGLSGELFF.

The chain combines TRBV7-9 with TRBJ2-1; perhaps D is TRBD1 or TRBD2 (7 bases each). Trimming stripped 4 bases from V and 5 bases from J, with 15 bases between. The CDR3 runs to 15 residues. Per germline, CDR1 SEHNR and CDR2 FQNEAQ (reference sequence). The chain's CDR3 is CASSWGGTAHNEQFF. The CDR3, as DNA: TGTGCCAGCAGCTGGGGAGGGACAGCGCACAATGAGCAGTTCTTC.

V and J are TRBV27 and TRBJ1-4, with 9 bases lining up with TRBD1. The germline V gene encodes CDR1 MNHEY and CDR2 SMNVEV (reference sequence). V was clipped by 7 bases and J by 5 bases; unmatched bases: 8. This CDR3 has 15 amino acids. The CDR3 DNA reads TGTGCCAGCAAAAAACCGGGACAGGGAAATGAAAAACTGTTTTTT. It yields the protein CASKKPGQGNEKLFF.

The V and J genes are TRBV20-1 and TRBJ2-2, with D unclear. CDR1 and CDR2 (germline): DFQATT, SNEGSKA (reference sequence). V lost 1 base and J lost 2, with 8 bases in between. The CDR3 sequence is 14 residues long. CDR3 sequence reads: CSARVGRNTGELFF. CDR3 sequence (DNA): TGCAGTGCTAGAGTGGGCAGAAACACCGGGGAGCTGTTTTTT.

The sample holds many counts of this clonotype. The V and J genes are TRBV12-3 or TRBV12-4 and TRBJ2-7, with TRBD1 matching over 7 bases. V lost 3 bases and J lost 3; bases outside the gene matches: 5. This CDR3 comprises 14 residues. CDR3 bases: TGTGCCAGCAGTTTCCGACAGGGTAGCTACGAGCAGTACTTC. As protein: CASSFRQGSYEQYF.

V is TRBV10-3 and J is TRBJ2-1, with D possibly matching TRBD2 (6 bases). This CDR3 has 18 residues. V gave up 6 bases and J gave up 5 bases, with 26 bases separating them. Germline assignment: CDR1 ENHRY and CDR2 SYGVKD. CDR3 residues: CAIRSFGERASKNNEQFF. CDR3 in DNA: TGTGCCATCAGATCCTTTGGTGAGCGGGCGTCAAAAAACAATGAGCAGTTCTTC.

This clonotype showed up many times. V gene TRBV7-9 combines with J gene TRBJ2-7; tentatively, D is TRBD2 (5 bases). The ends were cut back, 3 bases at V and 0 bases at J, with 6 bases in the middle. Germline-derived CDR1 and CDR2 are SEHNR and FQNEAQ (reference sequence). This CDR3 has 13 amino acids. As DNA, the CDR3 is TGTGCCAGCAGCTTCCGGGACTCCTACGAGCAGTACTTC. This encodes CASSFRDSYEQYF.

This clonotype was seen only a few times. V is TRBV6-5 and J is TRBJ2-4; D might be TRBD1 (6 bases). The CDR3 loop spans 15 amino acids. The germline gives CDR1 MNHEY, CDR2 SVGAGI. V was clipped by 2 bases and J by 7 bases, with 15 bases between them. The CDR3: CASSYVAGEKNIQYF. The DNA for the CDR3 is TGTGCCAGCAGTTACGTCGCAGGGGAAAAGAACATTCAGTACTTC.

The chain couples TRBV5-8 to TRBJ1-1; the match to TRBD1 covers 8 bases. CDR3 size: 15 residues. The ends lost 0 bases at V and 5 bases at J; junction bases unmatched: 6. Germline V lookup: CDR1 SGHTS, CDR2 YDEGEE. CDR3 in amino acids: CASSLADRGSTEAFF. The CDR3 DNA is TGTGCCAGCAGCTTGGCCGACAGGGGAAGTACTGAAGCTTTCTTT.

This clonotype showed up just a few times. The genes are TRBV10-1 and TRBJ1-1; weak D call: TRBD1 (5 bases). The CDR3 sequence is 16 residues long. V was clipped by 7 bases and J by 5 bases, with 23 bases between them. Germline V gives CDR1 WNHNN, CDR2 SYGVQD (reference sequence). The CDR3 coding sequence is TGCGCCAGCAATTCTGGGGGACTGACCGGTCGGACTGAAGCTTTCTTT. Residues: CASNSGGLTGRTEAFF.

There are a few counts of this clonotype. This chain joins TRBV20-1 and TRBJ1-1; TRBD1 matches at 7 bases. V lost 5 bases, J lost 7 bases, and 7 bases stayed unmatched. Germline V gene sequence: CDR1 DFQATT, CDR2 SNEGSKA (reference sequence). The CDR3 is 12 amino acids. The CDR3 spells CSASPQGVEAFF. For the CDR3, the DNA is TGCAGTGCTTCCCCCCAGGGGGTTGAAGCTTTCTTT.

This chain uses TRBV20-1 with TRBJ2-2; the D gene is possibly TRBD1 (6 bases). CDR3 length: 15 amino acids. Trimming pared 5 bases from V and 0 bases from J, leaving 13 bases between. Germline V gene sequence: CDR1 DFQATT, CDR2 SNEGSKA (reference sequence). This CDR3 reads CSARRQGSNTGELFF. CDR3 nucleotides: TGCAGTGCTCGACGGCAGGGGTCGAACACCGGGGAGCTGTTTTTT.

The V call is TRBV20-1, the J call TRBJ2-6; a weak D match, TRBD1 (5 bases). Looked up from germline, CDR1 is DFQATT and CDR2 is SNEGSKA (reference sequence). V lost 4 bases and J lost 0, with 16 bases in between. CDR3 length: 17 residues. CDR3: CSATPGQGNSGANVLTF. The CDR3 DNA follows: TGCAGTGCTACCCCTGGGCAGGGCAACTCTGGGGCCAACGTCCTGACTTTC.

The CDR3 DNA follows: TGTGCCAGCACCTTTTCCCAGGAAGGCGAGCAGTACTTC. Translation: CASTFSQEGEQYF. The chain employs TRBV12-3 or TRBV12-4 and TRBJ2-7; D unclear. CDR3 length: 13 amino acids. Trimming cost V 7 bases and J 6 bases, with 16 bases left between them.

V and J are TRBV20-1 and TRBJ1-4; no firm D call. Germline CDR1 DFQATT, CDR2 SNEGSKA (reference sequence). The CDR3 contains 11 residues. With 5 bases removed from V and 11 bases from J, the gap between germline ends came to 12 bases. The CDR3 coding sequence is TGCAGTGCTGGCTCTGCGGGGAAACTGTTTTTT. Residues: CSAGSAGKLFF.

The chain links TRBV7-6 to TRBJ2-2; D may be TRBD1 or TRBD2 (6 bases each). Germline V gene lookup returns CDR1 SGHVS and CDR2 FNYEAQ. The V end lost 1 base, the J end lost 5 bases, and 11 bases lay between the germline ends. The CDR3 spans 15 residues. The CDR3 sequence: CASSLVGGLTGELFF. CDR3 coding DNA: TGTGCCAGCAGCTTAGTAGGGGGGCTTACCGGGGAGCTGTTTTTT.

This rearrangement joins TRBV7-2 to TRBJ2-3; possibly TRBD1 for D (5 bases). From germline, CDR1 is SGHTA and CDR2 FQGNSA. There are 15 residues in the CDR3. Trimming removed 1 base at V and 4 bases at J, with 12 bases between. The CDR3 DNA follows: TGTGCCAGCAGCTTAGGGGGCCCTCCCTCAGATACGCAGTATTTT. Protein: CASSLGGPPSDTQYF. The full variable domain, its missing parts supplied by reference TRBV7-2 and TRBJ2-3, is GAGVSQSPSNKVTEKGKDVELRCDPISGHTALYWYRQSLGQGLEFLIYFQGNSAPDKSGLPSDRFSAERTGGSVSTLTIQRTQQEDSAVYLCASSLGGPPSDTQYFGPGTRLTVL.

The J gene is TRBJ2-2, the V gene TRBV2; 9 nucleotides match TRBD2. V dropped 5 bases and J dropped 0; count of bases not matched to a gene: 4. Germline assignment: CDR1 SNHLY and CDR2 FYNNEI. CDR3 length: 16 residues. CDR3 residues: CASSRTSVTNTGELFF. CDR3 coding DNA: TGTGCCAGCAGTCGGACTAGCGTAACGAACACCGGGGAGCTGTTTTTT.

This clonotype has a handful of counts. The rearrangement uses TRBV5-4 and TRBJ2-3, with 11 bases matching TRBD2. Germline CDR1 is SGHNT and CDR2 is YYREEE (reference sequence). Trimming at V came to 0 bases and at J to 7 bases, leaving 16 bases not matched to a gene. The CDR3 totals 19 residues. The CDR3 nucleotides are TGTGCCAGCAGCTTGGGGGGCAAATCTACTAGCGGGAGAGGAAATACGCAGTATTTT. This sequence encodes CASSLGGKSTSGRGNTQYF.

This clonotype was observed a few times. The chain uses TRBV12-3 or TRBV12-4 and TRBJ2-1, with 8 bases lining up with TRBD2. J lost 4 bases, V lost 3 bases, and 8 bases had no gene match. The CDR3 consists of 16 residues. For the CDR3, the DNA is TGTGCCAGCAGTTTCAGCGGGAGAACATGGTACAATGAGCAGTTCTTC. It specifies CASSFSGRTWYNEQFF.